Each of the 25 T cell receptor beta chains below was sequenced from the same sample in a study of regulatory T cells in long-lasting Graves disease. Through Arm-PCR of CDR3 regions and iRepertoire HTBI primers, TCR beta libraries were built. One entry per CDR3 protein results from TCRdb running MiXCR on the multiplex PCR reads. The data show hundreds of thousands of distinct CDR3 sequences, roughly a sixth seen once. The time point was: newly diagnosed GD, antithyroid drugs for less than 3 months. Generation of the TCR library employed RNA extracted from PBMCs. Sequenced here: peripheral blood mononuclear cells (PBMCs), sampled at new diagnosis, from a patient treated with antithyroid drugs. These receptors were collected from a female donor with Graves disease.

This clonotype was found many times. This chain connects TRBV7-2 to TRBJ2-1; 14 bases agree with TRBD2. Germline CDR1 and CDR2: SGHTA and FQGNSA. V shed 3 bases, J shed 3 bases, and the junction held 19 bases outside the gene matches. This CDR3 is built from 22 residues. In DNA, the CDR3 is TGTGCCAGCAGCTTCCGAAGTTGGACACCGCGACTAGCGGGAGGGCTCTACAATGAGCAGTTCTTC. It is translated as CASSFRSWTPRLAGGLYNEQFF.

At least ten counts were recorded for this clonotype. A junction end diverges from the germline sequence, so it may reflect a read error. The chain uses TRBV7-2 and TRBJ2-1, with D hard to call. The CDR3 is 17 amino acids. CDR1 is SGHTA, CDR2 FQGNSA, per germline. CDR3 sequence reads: CASSSFSAAYSYNEQLF. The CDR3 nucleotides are TGTGCCAGCAGCTCATTTTCGGCAGCTTACTCCTACAATGAGCAGCTCTTC.

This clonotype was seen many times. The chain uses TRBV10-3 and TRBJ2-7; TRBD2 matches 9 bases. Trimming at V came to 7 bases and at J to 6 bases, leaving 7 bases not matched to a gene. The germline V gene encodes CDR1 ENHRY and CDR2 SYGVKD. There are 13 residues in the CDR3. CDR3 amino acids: CAINPSGEGEQYF. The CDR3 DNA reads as TGTGCCATCAACCCTAGCGGGGAAGGCGAGCAGTACTTC.

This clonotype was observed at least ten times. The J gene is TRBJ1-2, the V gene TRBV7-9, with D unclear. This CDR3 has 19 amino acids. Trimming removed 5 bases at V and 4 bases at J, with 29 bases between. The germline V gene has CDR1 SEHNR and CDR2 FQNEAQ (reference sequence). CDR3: CASSPSALGGNNRGYGYTF. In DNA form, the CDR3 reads TGTGCCAGCAGCCCATCGGCCCTAGGCGGGAACAATAGAGGCTATGGCTACACCTTC.

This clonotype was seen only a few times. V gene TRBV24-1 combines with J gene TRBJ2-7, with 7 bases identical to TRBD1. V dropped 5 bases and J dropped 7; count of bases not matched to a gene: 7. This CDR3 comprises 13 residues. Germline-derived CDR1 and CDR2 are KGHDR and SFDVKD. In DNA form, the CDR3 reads TGTGCCACCAGTGTCGCGACAGGGTCGGAGCAGTACTTC. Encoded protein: CATSVATGSEQYF.

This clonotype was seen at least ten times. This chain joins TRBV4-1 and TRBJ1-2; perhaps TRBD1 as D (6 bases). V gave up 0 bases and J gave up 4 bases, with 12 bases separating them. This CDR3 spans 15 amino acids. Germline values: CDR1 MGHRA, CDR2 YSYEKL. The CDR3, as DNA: TGCGCCAGCAGCCAAGATGGGGGGCTTGGCTATGGCTACACCTTC. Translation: CASSQDGGLGYGYTF.

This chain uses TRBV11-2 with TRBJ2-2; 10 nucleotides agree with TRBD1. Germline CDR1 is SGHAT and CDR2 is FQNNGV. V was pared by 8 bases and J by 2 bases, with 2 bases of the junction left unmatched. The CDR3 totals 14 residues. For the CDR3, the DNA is TGTGCCAGCGGGGACAGGGGAAACACCGGGGAGCTGTTTTTT. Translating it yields CASGDRGNTGELFF.

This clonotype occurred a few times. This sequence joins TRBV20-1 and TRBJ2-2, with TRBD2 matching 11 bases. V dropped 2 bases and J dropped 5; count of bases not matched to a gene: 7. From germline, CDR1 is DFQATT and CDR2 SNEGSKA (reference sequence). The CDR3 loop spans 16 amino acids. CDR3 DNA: TGCAGTGCTAGACCCACTAGCGGGGGATGGACCGGGGAGCTGTTTTTT. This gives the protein CSARPTSGGWTGELFF.

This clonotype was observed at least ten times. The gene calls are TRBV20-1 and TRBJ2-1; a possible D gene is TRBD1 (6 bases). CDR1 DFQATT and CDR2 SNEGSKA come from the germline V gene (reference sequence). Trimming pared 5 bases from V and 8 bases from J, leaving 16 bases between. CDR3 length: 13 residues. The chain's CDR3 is CSAADSPPDEQFF. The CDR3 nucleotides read TGCAGTGCTGCGGACAGCCCCCCGGATGAGCAGTTCTTC.

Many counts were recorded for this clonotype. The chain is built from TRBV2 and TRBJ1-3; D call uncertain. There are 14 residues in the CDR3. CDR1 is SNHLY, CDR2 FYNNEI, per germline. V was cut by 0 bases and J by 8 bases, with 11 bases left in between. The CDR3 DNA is TGTGCCAGCAGTGAAGCGTTCCGGGGTGACACCATATATTTT. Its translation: CASSEAFRGDTIYF.

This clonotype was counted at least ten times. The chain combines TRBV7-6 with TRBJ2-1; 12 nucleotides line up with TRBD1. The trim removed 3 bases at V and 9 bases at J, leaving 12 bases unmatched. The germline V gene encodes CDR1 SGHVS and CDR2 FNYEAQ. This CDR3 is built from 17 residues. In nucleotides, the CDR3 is TGTGCCAGCAGCTTCCCCGGGACAGGGGGCGAGGGGAGTGAGCAGTTCTTC. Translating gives CASSFPGTGGEGSEQFF.

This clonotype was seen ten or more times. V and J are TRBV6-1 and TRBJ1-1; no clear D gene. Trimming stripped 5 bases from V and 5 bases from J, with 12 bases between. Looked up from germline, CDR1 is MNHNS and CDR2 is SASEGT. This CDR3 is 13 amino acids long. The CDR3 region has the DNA TGTGCCAGCAGTCAAGTTAGGACTACTGAAGCTTTCTTT. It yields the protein CASSQVRTTEAFF.

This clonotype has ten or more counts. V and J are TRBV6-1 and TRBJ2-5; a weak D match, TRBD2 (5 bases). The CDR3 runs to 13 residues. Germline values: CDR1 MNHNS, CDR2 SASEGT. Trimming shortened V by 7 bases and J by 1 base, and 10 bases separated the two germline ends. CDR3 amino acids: CASKEAAQETQYF. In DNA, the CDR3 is TGTGCCAGCAAGGAGGCAGCCCAAGAGACCCAGTACTTC.

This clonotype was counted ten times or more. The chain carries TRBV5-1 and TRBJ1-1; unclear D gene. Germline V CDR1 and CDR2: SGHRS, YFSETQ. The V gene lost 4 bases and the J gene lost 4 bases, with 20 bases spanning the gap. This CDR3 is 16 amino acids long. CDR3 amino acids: CASSAYWDFGSTEAFF. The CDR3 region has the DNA TGCGCCAGCAGCGCATACTGGGATTTTGGAAGCACTGAAGCTTTCTTT.

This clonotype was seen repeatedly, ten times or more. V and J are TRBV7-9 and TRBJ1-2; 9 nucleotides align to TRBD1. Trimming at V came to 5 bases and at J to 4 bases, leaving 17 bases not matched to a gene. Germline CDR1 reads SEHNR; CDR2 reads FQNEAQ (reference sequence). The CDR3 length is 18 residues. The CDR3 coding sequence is TGTGCCAGCAGCCATAAAAAAGATCCGGGACAGGGCCCCTATGGCTACACCTTC. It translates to CASSHKKDPGQGPYGYTF.

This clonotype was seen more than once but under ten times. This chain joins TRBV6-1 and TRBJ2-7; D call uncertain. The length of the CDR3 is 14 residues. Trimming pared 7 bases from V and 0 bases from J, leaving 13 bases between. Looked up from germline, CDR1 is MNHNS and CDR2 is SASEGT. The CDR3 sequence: CASKLDPSSYEQYF. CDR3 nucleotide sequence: TGTGCCAGCAAGCTCGACCCCAGCTCCTACGAGCAGTACTTC.

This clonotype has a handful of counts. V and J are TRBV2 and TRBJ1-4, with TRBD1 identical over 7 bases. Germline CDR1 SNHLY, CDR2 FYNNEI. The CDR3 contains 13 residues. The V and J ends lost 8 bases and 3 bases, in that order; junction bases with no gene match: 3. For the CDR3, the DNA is TGTGCCAGCGGGACAGACCCTAATGAAAAACTGTTTTTT. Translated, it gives CASGTDPNEKLFF.

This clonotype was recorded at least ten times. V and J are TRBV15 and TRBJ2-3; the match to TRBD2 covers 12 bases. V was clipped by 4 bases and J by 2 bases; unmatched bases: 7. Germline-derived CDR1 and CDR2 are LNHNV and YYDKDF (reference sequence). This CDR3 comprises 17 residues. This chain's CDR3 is CATSTLGTSGFTDTQYF. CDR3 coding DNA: TGTGCCACCAGCACCCTGGGGACTAGCGGGTTCACAGATACGCAGTATTTT.

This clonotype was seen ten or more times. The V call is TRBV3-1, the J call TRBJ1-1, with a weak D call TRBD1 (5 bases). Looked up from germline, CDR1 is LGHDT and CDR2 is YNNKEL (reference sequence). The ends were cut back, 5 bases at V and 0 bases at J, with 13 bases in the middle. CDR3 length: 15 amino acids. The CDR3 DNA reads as TGTGCCAGCAGCTTACCGGGGGAGATGAACACTGAAGCTTTCTTT. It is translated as CASSLPGEMNTEAFF.

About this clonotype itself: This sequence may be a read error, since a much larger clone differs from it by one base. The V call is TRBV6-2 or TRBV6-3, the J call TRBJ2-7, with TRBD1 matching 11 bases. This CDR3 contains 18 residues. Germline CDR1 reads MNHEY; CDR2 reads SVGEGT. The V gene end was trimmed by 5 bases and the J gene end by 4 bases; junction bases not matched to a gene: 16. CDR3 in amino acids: CASSKTGGGGTGGYEQYF. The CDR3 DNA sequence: TGTGCCAGCAGTAAAACCGGGGGTGGCGGGACAGGGGGTTACGAGCAGTACTTC.

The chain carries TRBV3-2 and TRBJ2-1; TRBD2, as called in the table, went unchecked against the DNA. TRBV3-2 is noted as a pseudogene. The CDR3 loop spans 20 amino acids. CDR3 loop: CASSHLPGLAGGLRDNEQFF. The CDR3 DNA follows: TGTGCCAGCAGCCATCTCCCGGGACTAGCGGGAGGGTTAAGGGACAATGAGCAGTTCTTC.

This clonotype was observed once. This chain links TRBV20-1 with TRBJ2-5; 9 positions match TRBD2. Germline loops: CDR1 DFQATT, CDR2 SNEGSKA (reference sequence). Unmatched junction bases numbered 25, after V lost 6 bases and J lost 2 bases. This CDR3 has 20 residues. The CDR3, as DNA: TGCAGTGCCCCCGGGGCGGGGGGGCCCCCTCGTCCCCCTAAACAAGAGACCCAGTACTTC. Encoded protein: CSAPGAGGPPRPPKQETQYF.

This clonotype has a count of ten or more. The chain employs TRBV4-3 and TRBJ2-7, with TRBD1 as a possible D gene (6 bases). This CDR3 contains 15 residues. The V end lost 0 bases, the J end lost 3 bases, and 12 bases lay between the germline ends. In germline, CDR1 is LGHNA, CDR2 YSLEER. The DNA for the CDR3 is TGCGCCAGCAGCCAAGATAAACAGGGTTTCTACGAGCAGTACTTC. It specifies CASSQDKQGFYEQYF.

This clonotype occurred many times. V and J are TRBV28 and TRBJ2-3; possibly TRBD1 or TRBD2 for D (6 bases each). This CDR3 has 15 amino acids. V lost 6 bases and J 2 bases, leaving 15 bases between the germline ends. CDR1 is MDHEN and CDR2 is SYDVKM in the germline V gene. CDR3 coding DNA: TGTGCCAGCAGCGCCCCTGGGGGGCCCACAGATACGCAGTATTTT. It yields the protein CASSAPGGPTDTQYF.

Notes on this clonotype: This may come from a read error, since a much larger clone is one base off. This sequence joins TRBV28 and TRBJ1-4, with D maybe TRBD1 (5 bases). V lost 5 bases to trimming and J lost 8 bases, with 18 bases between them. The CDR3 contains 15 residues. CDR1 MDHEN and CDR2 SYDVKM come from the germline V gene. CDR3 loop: CASSTSRVYQEKLFF. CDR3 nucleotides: TGTGCCAGCAGTACGTCCAGGGTCTATCAAGAAAAACTGTTTTTT.